What follows describes a single T cell receptor beta chain. Its antigen is currently not known. No base qualities exist here, and no much larger clone lies one base off it. The cohort was made up of approximately 670 healthy bone marrow donors. At the time of sampling, all cohort members were nominally healthy, though unrecorded immune exposures were likely present. The donor tested CMV seronegative, placing the donor among the roughly 400 seronegative members of the cohort. A peripheral blood sample was collected from each donor, and TCR beta sequencing was performed on peripheral blood mononuclear cells. The Qiagen DNeasy Blood Extraction Kit was used to extract genomic DNA from the blood cell samples. The library relied on the immunoSEQ multiplex PCR assay. A mixture of 60 forward primers for TCR Vbeta segments and 13 reverse primers for TCR Jbeta segments was used in the multiplex PCR. Amplification of the CDR3 region of rearranged TCR beta genes was performed with a multiplex PCR assay on genomic DNA. Amplified TCR beta libraries were sequenced as 87-base-pair reads on the Illumina HiSeq System. In the original analysis: In a later analysis, some 80 million unique TCR beta chains were counted across the roughly 610 repertoires, and around 10 million of these chains were shared by at least two donors. To remove PCR and sequencing errors, raw reads were error-corrected and collapsed into unique sequences using a nearest-neighbor algorithm that merged closely related sequences. V, D and J gene segments were assigned by aligning CDR3 sequences to IMGT reference sequences. For a sequence to be retained, a match of at least six nucleotides was required to both a V gene segment and a J gene segment. A rearrangement counted as productive if the CDR3 had no stop codons and remained in frame with V and J, and every other rearrangement counted as non-productive. Following IMGT convention, CDR3 was defined as the stretch from the second conserved V-encoded cysteine to the conserved J-encoded phenylalanine. In an earlier analysis of around 570 of the donors, sequences lacking an unambiguous match to a single V gene segment were excluded. In an earlier analysis of approximately 560 of the donors, a V segment was called functional when productive rearrangements were above 56.7%, and segregating when the standard deviation between donors exceeded 5%. A statistical classification framework was built for diagnosing cytomegalovirus status from the catalog of TCR beta chain sequences. In a later analysis, TCR nucleotide sequences were compared against IMGT/GENE-DB human TR gene sequences so that V and J genes could be assigned. In a later analysis, CDR3 sequences and most-parsimonious VDJ recombination scenarios were assigned using the TCRdist pipeline. A later analysis defined each TCR beta chain by its CDR3 amino acid sequence plus V-gene family, and excluded reads lacking a unique V-gene family. As a way to deal with suspected cross-contamination and a sequencing artifact, a later analysis dropped approximately 590 nucleotide sequences that were highly shared and had low generation probability. A later analysis calculated a clonal expansion index for each public chain from normalized within-repertoire ranks of inferred template counts. A later analysis computed generation probabilities with a VDJ recombination model fitted to out-of-frame rearrangements, and checked the results against IGoR. Hypergeometric tests were used in a later analysis to score TCR-TCR, TCR-HLA and TCR-CMV co-occurrence, with a repertoire-size bias correction applied to the TCR pairs. To estimate false discovery rates, a later analysis permuted the HLA or CMV assignments 20 times. A later analysis grouped co-occurring TCRs with DBSCAN, adding TCRdist sequence similarity when clustering within HLA-allele-positive subsets. Repertoires with fewer than 30,000 or more than 120,000 public chains were left out of co-occurrence clustering, as were roughly five repertoires with anomalous nucleotide sharing. This immuneACCESS table, as held by TCRdb, lists in-frame sequences with V and J called but not all clones. Of the missing ones, under half trace to an unresolved V gene in checked studies; the others have no known cause. V and J calls plus clone size are reproduced from that table; the DNA served to infer D and trimming. The sample table lists roughly 100,000 clones, approximately 80% of them with a count of one. The ten most abundant clones make up roughly 3.7% of the sample.

This record belongs to a study of cytomegalovirus exposure and HLA in healthy donors (dated by TCRdb to the late 2010s). Describing the broader study: An earlier analysis of some 620 of the donors reported over 250 Gb of sequence data and 117 million unique TCR beta sequences obtained from around 170 million T cells. About 280 gigabases of sequencing data and around 90 million unique TCR sequences made up an early release that covered 640 HLA-typed donors. Of the 300 to 450 genotyped donors, 81% fell in the genetic ancestry cluster associated with self-reported Caucasian donors. The study aimed to test whether cataloging public T cell receptors could reveal signatures of past pathogen exposure. The T cell repertoires of several hundred subjects were profiled by immunosequencing and related to cytomegalovirus serostatus. Besides the first cohort of approximately 670 subjects, a separate validation cohort made up of over 100 different subjects was used. High-throughput TCR immunosequencing, statistical association of individual TCRs with disease status, and machine learning were combined to predict cytomegalovirus infection status. To study patterns of TCR occurrence, a later analysis re-analyzed previously published TCR beta repertoires from around 660 donors and added high-resolution HLA genotyping. In the later analysis, no new phenotypic data were used to find candidate immune exposures; instead, reliance was placed on TCR beta sequences and their occurrence across donors. In an earlier analysis of 500 to 650 of the donors, high-throughput TCR beta sequencing was used to judge whether each TCR beta V gene segment behaved as functional or pseudogenic. Donor age, sex, ethnicity and CMV serostatus were compiled together with the repertoire data. Genome-wide SNP genotypes for about three fifths of the 666 donors were used in a later genetic analysis, which treated that subset as a discovery cohort. Every discovery cohort repertoire had been produced on one sequencing platform. Class I and class II HLA loci were covered by the typing at four-digit resolution. Typing coverage differed by locus: A, B, C, DRB1 and DQB1 were typed in roughly 620-630 donors, DQA1 in approximately 520, DPA1 in roughly 590, and DPB1 in 472. About five DR-DQ haplotypes were handled as single units for association and clustering, since linkage in the cohort was strong. On average, roughly 240,000 unique TCR beta nucleotide sequences were sequenced per donor among a few hundred genotyped donors of the cohort, with roughly 18% of those sequences being non-productive.

Points the paper makes about the study in general: Most CMV-associated TCR beta chains appeared to be HLA-restricted in a later analysis, and the HLA associations seemed to be driven largely by CMV exposure. A total of 164 TCR beta chains were listed by the study as associated with cytomegalovirus. When HLA alleles, especially DR and DQ, strongly co-occurred, attributing TCR associations to individual alleles was difficult. The authors suggested that the approach could potentially be generalized to other disease states and immunological phenotypes. Because counts were too low, roughly 16 rarely observed V segments, including chromosome 9 orphons, were excluded from the earlier analysis of 587 of the donors. An earlier analysis of approximately 570 of the donors showed that most TCR beta V segments appeared in productive rearrangements either about 87% or about 30% of the time, which broadly matched IMGT annotations. In a later analysis, the rate of TCR association differed among HLA loci, with DRB1 alleles having the most associated TCRs and HLA-C alleles having the fewest. Several of the top co-occurrence clusters appeared to be linked to parvovirus B19, influenza, CMV and Epstein-Barr virus, according to a later analysis. Most TCR sequences were seen in very few donors, while some public TCRs were found in many individuals. A further reported finding was that TCR beta sequences accurately predicted the HLA-A and HLA-B alleles for most subjects in the first cohort. The classifier was reported to diagnose cytomegalovirus status with high specificity and sensitivity in both the original cohort and the validation cohort. The sequencing pipeline was judged likely to have produced a cluster of highly shared sequence variants as a technical artifact. In this cohort, only TCR beta chains were sequenced, and detectable features were limited by the absence of alpha or paired-chain data. Because HLA typing was unavailable for some donors at each locus, only the typed subset was used in association tests. A later analysis found that HLA-associated TCR beta chains were more clonally expanded and had lower generation probabilities than equally common non-associated chains. A later analysis associated 17,000 or so TCR beta sequences with specific HLA alleles at a false discovery rate of 0.05. Roughly uniform sequencing depth across donors was assumed in presence/absence analyses, although this assumption may not hold. In vitro tests confirmed that a few of the cytomegalovirus-associated TCR beta chains recognize cytomegalovirus antigens. According to a later genetic analysis, donors in an Asian-associated ancestry cluster had fewer N-insertions in productive TCRs than the approximately 650-donor mean. An association between a missense DCLRE1C variant and V-gene and J-gene trimming of TCR beta chains was found in a later genetic analysis and replicated in an independent cohort. Correlated functional status among segregating V segments might reflect linkage disequilibrium, but an unknown experimental factor could not be ruled out. Immune exposure information for the cohort was limited to CMV serostatus.

The specimen was PBMCs. This sequence originates from a man aged 55-75 years in good health and CMV-seronegative.

CDR3 reads: CASSLGTSGGQETQYF. The bases read TGTGCCAGCAGCTTGGGGACTAGCGGGGGACAAGAGACCCAGTACTTC. This chain is built from TRBV5-4 and TRBJ2-5, and TRBD2 matches 13 of the central bases. CDR1 is given as SGHNT and CDR2 as YYREEE, both from the germline V gene (reference sequence). The CDR3, cysteine through phenylalanine, is 16 amino acids long. The retained sequence is limited to the CDR3, 48 bases, with the frame set at the first base. The V end gives up 0 bases and the J end 2 bases, leaving 1 base in the junction not matched to a gene.